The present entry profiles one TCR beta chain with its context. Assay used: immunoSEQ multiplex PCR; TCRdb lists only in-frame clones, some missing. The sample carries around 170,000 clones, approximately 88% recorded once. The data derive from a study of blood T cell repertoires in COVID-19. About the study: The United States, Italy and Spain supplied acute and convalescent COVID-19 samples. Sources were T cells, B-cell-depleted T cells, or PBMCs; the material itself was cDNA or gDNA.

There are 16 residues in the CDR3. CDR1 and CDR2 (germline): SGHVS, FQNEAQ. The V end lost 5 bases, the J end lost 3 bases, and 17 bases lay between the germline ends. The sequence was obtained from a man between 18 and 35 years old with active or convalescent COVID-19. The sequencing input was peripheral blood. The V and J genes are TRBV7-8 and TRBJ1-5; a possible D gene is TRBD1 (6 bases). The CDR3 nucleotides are TGTGCCAGCAGCCGCCTCGGGGGGCAGACCAATCAGCCCCAGCATTTT. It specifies CASSRLGGQTNQPQHF. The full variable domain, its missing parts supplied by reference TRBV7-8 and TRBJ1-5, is GAGVSQSPRYKVAKRGQDVALRCDPISGHVSLFWYQQALGQGPEFLTYFQNEAQLDKSGLPSDRFFAERPEGSVSTLKIQRTQQEDSAVYLCASSRLGGQTNQPQHFGDGTRLSIL.